This T cell receptor (beta chain) appears in the sequencing data of a study of blood T cell repertoires in COVID-19. Study context: In each case, the material was cDNA or gDNA derived from T cells, B-cell-depleted T cells, or PBMCs.

Original data processing: Estimates of nucleated cell counts were drawn from the amplification of reference gene primers. The repertoire was sequenced with immunoSEQ multiplex PCR; TCRdb's copy has only in-frame clones and lacks some. For V, J and clone size, that table is used; D and trimming come from the DNA. The table lists approximately 180,000 clones, around 83% of them singletons. Germline V gene lookup returns CDR1 SGHDT and CDR2 YYEEEE. V was cut by 0 bases and J by 4 bases, with 5 bases left in between. The CDR3 is made up of 12 amino acids. Participants were aged about 18 to 90 years, lived in about 26 US areas, and enrolled virtually. All recovered Cohort 3 donors got two negative PCRs, got clearance, or saw symptom resolution.

The V gene is TRBV5-6, the J gene TRBJ2-7; no firm D call. Sample: PBMCs or T cells enriched from blood (not recorded which). This TCR derives from a man aged 35-49 years who had recovered from COVID-19. The CDR3 reads CASSLAAYEQYF. CDR3 coding DNA: TGTGCCAGCAGCTTGGCTGCGTACGAGCAGTACTTC.